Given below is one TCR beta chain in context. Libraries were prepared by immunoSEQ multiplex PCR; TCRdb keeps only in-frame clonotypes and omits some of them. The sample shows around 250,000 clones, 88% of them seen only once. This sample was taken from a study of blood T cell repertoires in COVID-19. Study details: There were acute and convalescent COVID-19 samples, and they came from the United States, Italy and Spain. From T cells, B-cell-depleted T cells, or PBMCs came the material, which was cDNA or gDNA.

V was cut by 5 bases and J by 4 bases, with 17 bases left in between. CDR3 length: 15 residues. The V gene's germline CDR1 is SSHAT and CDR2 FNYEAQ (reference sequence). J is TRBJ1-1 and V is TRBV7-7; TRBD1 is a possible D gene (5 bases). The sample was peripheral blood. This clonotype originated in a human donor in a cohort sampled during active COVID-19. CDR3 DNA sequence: TGTGCCAGCAGCATCGCTGCGGGGGGAGGCACTGAAGCTTTCTTT. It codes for CASSIAAGGGTEAFF.